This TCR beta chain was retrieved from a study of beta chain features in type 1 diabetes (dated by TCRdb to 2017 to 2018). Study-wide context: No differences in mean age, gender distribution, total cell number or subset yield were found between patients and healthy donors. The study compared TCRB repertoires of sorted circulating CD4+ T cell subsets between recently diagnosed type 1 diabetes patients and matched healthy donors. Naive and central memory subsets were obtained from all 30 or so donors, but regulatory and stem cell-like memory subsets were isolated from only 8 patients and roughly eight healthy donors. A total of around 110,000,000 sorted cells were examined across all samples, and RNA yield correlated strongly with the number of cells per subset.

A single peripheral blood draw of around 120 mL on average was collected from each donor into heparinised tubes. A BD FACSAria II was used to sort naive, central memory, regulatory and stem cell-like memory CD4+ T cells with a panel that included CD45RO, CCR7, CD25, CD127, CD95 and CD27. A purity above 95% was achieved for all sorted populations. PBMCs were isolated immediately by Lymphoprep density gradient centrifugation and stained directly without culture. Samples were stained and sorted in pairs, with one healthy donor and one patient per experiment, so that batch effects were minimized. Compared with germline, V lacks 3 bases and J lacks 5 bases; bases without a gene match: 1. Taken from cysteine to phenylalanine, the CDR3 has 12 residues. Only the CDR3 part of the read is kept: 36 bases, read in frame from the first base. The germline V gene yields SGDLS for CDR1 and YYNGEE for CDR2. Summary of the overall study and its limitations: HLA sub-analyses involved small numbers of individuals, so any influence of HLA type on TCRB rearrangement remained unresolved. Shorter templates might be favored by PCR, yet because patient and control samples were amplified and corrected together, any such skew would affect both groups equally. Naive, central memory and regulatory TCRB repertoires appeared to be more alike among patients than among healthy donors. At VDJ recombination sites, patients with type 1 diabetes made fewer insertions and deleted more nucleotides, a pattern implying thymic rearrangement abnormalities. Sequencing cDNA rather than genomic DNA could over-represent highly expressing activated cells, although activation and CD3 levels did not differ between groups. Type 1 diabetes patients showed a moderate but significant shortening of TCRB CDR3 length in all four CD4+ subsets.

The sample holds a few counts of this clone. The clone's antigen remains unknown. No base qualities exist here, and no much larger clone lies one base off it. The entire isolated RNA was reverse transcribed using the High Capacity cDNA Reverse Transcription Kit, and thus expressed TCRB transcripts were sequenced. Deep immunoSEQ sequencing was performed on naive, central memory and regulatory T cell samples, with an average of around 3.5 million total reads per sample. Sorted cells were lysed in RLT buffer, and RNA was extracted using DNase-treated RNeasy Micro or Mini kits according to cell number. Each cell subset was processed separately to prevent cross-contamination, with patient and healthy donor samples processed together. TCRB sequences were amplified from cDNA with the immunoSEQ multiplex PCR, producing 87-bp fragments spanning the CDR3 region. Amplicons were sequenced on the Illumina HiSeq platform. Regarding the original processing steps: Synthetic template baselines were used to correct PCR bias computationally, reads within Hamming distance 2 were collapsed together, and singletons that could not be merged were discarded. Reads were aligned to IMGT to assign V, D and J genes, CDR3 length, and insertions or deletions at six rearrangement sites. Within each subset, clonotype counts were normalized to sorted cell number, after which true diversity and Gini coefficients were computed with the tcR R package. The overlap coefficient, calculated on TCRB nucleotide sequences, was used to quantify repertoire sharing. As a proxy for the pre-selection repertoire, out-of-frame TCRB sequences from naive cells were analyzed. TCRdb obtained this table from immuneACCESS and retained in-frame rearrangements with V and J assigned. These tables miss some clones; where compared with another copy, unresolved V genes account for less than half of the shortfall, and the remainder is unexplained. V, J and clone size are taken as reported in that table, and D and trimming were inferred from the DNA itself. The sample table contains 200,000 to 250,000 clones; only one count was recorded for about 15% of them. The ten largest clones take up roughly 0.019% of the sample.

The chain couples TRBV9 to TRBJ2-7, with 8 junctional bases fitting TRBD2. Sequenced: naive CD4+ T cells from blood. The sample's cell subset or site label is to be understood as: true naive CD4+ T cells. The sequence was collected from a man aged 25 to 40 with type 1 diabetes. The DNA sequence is TGTGCCAGCAGCGCGGGACTAGACGAGCAGTACTTC. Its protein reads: CASSAGLDEQYF.